This is a list of T cell receptor beta chains from one sample in a study of a mutant IDH1 vaccine in newly diagnosed glioma. Sequenced by immunoSEQ multiplex PCR; TCRdb stores in-frame clones only, minus some. The table records around 54,000 clones, under 85% of them present only once. These receptors have no known antigen. The source material was PBMCs, sampled from a glioma patient whose treatment included an IDH1 peptide vaccine. These receptors came from a woman between 50 and 59 years old with glioma. The CDR3 runs from the conserved cysteine through the conserved F or W. Each record gives: J gene, clone size, V gene, CDR3 protein. Only some rows state a clone size, as once, few, many or a class for expanded clones.

TRBJ2-1 | NA | TRBV5-4 | CASSYNGGGNYNEQFF
TRBJ2-5 | NA | TRBV7-6 | CARTGRQETQYF
TRBJ1-1 | NA | TRBV27 | CASSEQGRNTEAFF
TRBJ2-6 | NA | TRBV9 | CASSAPKAGANVLTF
TRBJ2-5 | NA | TRBV10-1 | CASSEGGGETQYF
TRBJ2-1 | NA | TRBV2 | CASSEAAGGPSYNEQFF
TRBJ1-2 | once | TRBV6-4 | CASSDSATGYTF
TRBJ1-4 | once | TRBV7-8 | CASSLTNEKLFF
TRBJ1-2 | NA | TRBV9 | CASSVARTDYTF
TRBJ1-2 | NA | TRBV7-9 | CASSSTENYGYTF
TRBJ2-2 | NA | TRBV6-1 | CASIQDRAGELFF
TRBJ2-2 | NA | TRBV10-3 | CATAIAENTGELFF
TRBJ2-5 | NA | TRBV27 | CASSLGSFQETQYF
TRBJ2-7 | NA | TRBV5-1 | CASSFRDSYYEQYF
TRBJ1-6 | NA | TRBV6-4 | CASSASGTDNSPLHF
TRBJ1-6 | NA | TRBV15 | CATSRQGEGSPLHF
TRBJ2-3 | NA | TRBV10-3 | CAITSGLDTQYF
TRBJ1-1 | NA | TRBV11-2 | CASSLGTEAFF
TRBJ2-1 | NA | TRBV7-7 | CASSFGSWSEQFF
TRBJ1-2 | few | TRBV19 | CATSQGQGLTGYGYTF
TRBJ2-7 | NA | TRBV11-2 | CASSYGFEQYF
TRBJ1-3 | NA | TRBV12-5 | CASGLVAFDDTIYF
TRBJ1-2 | NA | TRBV6-5 | CASSLTGGSYGYTF
TRBJ1-3 | NA | TRBV27 | CASSSLGYSGNTIYF